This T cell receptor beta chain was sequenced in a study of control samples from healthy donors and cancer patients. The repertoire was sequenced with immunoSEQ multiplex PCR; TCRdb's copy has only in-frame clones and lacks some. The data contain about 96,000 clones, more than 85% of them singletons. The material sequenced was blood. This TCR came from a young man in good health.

CDR3 region: CASSDRGTVYNQPQHF. DNA of the CDR3: TGTGCCAGCTCAGACCGCGGGACGGTGTACAATCAGCCCCAGCATTTT. The chain carries TRBV6-6 and TRBJ1-5; weak D call: TRBD1 (5 bases). V was shortened by 8 bases and J by 3 bases, with 20 bases between the two germline ends. Per the germline V gene, CDR1 is MNHNY and CDR2 is SVGAGI (reference sequence). The CDR3 loop spans 16 amino acids.